Reported below is one T cell receptor (beta chain). The table came from immunoSEQ multiplex PCR; TCRdb's copy has only in-frame clones and leaves some out. The sample records around 310,000 clones, about 90% being singletons. This entry comes from a study of Ad26.COV2.S vaccination and SARS-CoV-2 variants. The wider study: Ad26.COV2.S shots went into the muscle once or twice, 56 days apart.

The sample's treatment: some 20 received Ad26.COV2.S at low or high dose, single or two shots; 5 received placebo; per-sample allocation not given. All samples were drawn on day 63, counting from the first vaccine or placebo injection. This vaccine is an Ad26 vector that expresses the Wuhan-strain SARS-CoV-2 spike. The V end was cut by 4 bases, the J end by 2 bases, with 17 bases between. The CDR3 length is 16 residues. From germline, CDR1 is MDHEN and CDR2 SYDVKM. V usage is TRBV28 and J usage is TRBJ2-5; D gene ambiguous. The TCR originated in a person aged 18-60 years who received the Ad26.COV2.S COVID-19 vaccine or a placebo. This specimen was peripheral blood, taken in a trial of Ad26.COV2.S vaccine versus placebo. The CDR3 here is CASSSRTWWNQETQYF. Here the CDR3 DNA reads TGTGCCAGCAGTTCTCGTACGTGGTGGAATCAAGAGACCCAGTACTTC.